This entry lists 16 T cell receptor beta chains sequenced from one sample in a study of cytomegalovirus exposure and HLA in healthy donors. Use of 60 Vbeta and 13 Jbeta primers characterized the PCR. Repertoires were generated with immunoSEQ multiplex PCR, while TCRdb's copy carries only in-frame clones and drops some. The table records 150,000 to 200,000 clones, 75% to 80% of them present only once. Sequencing input: PBMCs. Source of these receptors: a man in his fifties in good health and CMV-seropositive.

The chain uses TRBV11-1 and TRBJ2-5; D perhaps matches TRBD1 (7 bases). There are 13 residues in the CDR3. CDR1 and CDR2 (germline): SGHAT, FQDESV (reference sequence). Between the trimmed V and J ends, which lost 7 bases and 5 bases, there was a span of 14 bases. The CDR3 protein is CASTRGVRETQYF. CDR3 DNA: TGTGCCAGCACCAGGGGGGTCCGGGAGACCCAGTACTTC.

V is TRBV6-1 and J is TRBJ1-4; 8 nucleotides agree with TRBD1. J was trimmed by 7 bases and V by 5 bases; bases with no gene match: 6. This CDR3 has 14 residues. The germline gives CDR1 MNHNS, CDR2 SASEGT. CDR3: CASSLQGATEKLFF. In DNA form, the CDR3 reads TGTGCCAGCAGTCTCCAGGGGGCCACTGAAAAACTGTTTTTT.

V usage is TRBV15 and J usage is TRBJ1-1; D unresolved. Deletions cut 0 bases from V and 7 bases from J, with 12 bases between. Germline CDR1 is LNHNV and CDR2 is YYDKDF (reference sequence). The CDR3 is made up of 14 amino acids. The chain's CDR3 is CATSRDQAESEAFF. CDR3 nucleotide sequence: TGTGCCACCAGCAGAGATCAGGCAGAGAGTGAAGCTTTCTTT.

The CDR3: CASSPKGLGNQPQHF. CDR3 coding DNA: TGTGCCAGCAGCCCAAAGGGGTTGGGCAATCAGCCCCAGCATTTT. The chain is built from TRBV6-5 and TRBJ1-5; D possibly corresponds to TRBD1 (5 bases). Germline V CDR1 and CDR2: MNHEY, SVGAGI. The V end lost 6 bases, the J end lost 2 bases, and 14 bases lay between the germline ends. This CDR3 has 15 residues.

The gene calls are TRBV11-3 and TRBJ1-3; 7 nucleotides line up with TRBD1. Germline V gene data show CDR1 as SGHNT and CDR2 as YENEEA. CDR3 length: 16 residues. The trim removed 2 bases at V and 3 bases at J, leaving 7 bases unmatched. CDR3 in amino acids: CASSLKGAGGGNTIYF. CDR3 bases: TGTGCCAGCAGCTTAAAGGGGGCAGGGGGTGGAAACACCATATATTTT.

This rearrangement joins TRBV5-1 to TRBJ1-1, with 8 bases matching TRBD1. The CDR3 extends over 15 amino acids. V trimming: 4 bases; J trimming: 1 base; junction bases outside the gene matches: 6. CDR1 and CDR2 from the germline V gene are SGHRS and YFSETQ. CDR3 region: CASSPLGQENTEAFF. The CDR3 bases are TGCGCCAGCAGCCCCCTGGGACAGGAGAACACTGAAGCTTTCTTT.

J is TRBJ1-3 and V is TRBV18, with D possibly being TRBD1 (6 bases). The CDR3 is 17 residues long. The germline CDR1 and CDR2 sequences are KGHSH and LQKENI. With 0 bases removed from V and 0 bases from J, the gap between germline ends came to 12 bases. CDR3 nucleotide sequence: TGTGCCAGCTCACCACCAACAGGGAATCCCTCTGGAAACACCATATATTTT. It encodes CASSPPTGNPSGNTIYF.

The V call is TRBV18, the J call TRBJ1-2; TRBD1 agrees at 7 bases. This CDR3 is 14 amino acids long. CDR1 is KGHSH and CDR2 is LQKENI in the germline V gene. The V and J ends lost 4 bases and 8 bases, in that order; junction bases with no gene match: 10. CDR3 residues: CASSQTGLGSGYTF. The CDR3 nucleotides read TGTGCCAGCTCACAGACAGGGCTTGGTAGCGGCTACACCTTC.

The gene calls are TRBV7-9 and TRBJ1-6; tentative D call: TRBD1 (5 bases). Germline CDR1 and CDR2: SEHNR and FQNEAQ (reference sequence). V dropped 5 bases and J dropped 10 bases, with 15 bases sitting between them. This CDR3 spans 14 amino acids. The CDR3 is CASSPGPAGSPLHF. The CDR3 nucleotides are TGTGCCAGCAGCCCGGGCCCTGCAGGGTCACCCCTCCACTTT.

The V gene is TRBV5-1, the J gene TRBJ2-4, with 13 bases lining up with TRBD2. V dropped 4 bases and J dropped 0; count of bases not matched to a gene: 10. The CDR3 extends over 19 amino acids. CDR1 and CDR2 from the germline V gene are SGHRS and YFSETQ. This CDR3 is CASSHGPGLAGVAKNIQYF. DNA for the CDR3: TGCGCCAGCAGCCACGGCCCCGGACTAGCGGGGGTAGCCAAAAACATTCAGTACTTC.

Notes on this clone: At the DNA level, this CDR3 is encoded by other sequences in the same sample as well. The V and J genes are TRBV27 and TRBJ1-5; D may be TRBD1 (5 bases). Trimming pared 3 bases from V and 7 bases from J, leaving 10 bases between. Germline CDR1 MNHEY, CDR2 SMNVEV (reference sequence). This CDR3 contains 13 residues. This CDR3 reads CASSFRGGQPQHF. CDR3 nucleotide sequence: TGTGCCAGCAGTTTTCGGGGGGGGCAGCCCCAGCATTTT.

V usage is TRBV7-8 and J usage is TRBJ2-6, with D maybe TRBD2 (6 bases). The CDR3 is 20 residues long. Germline V gene data show CDR1 as SGHVS and CDR2 as FQNEAQ. Trimming left V 5 bases short and J 4 bases short, with 27 bases between. The CDR3: CASSPHAGSQLVRGANVLTF. CDR3 coding DNA: TGTGCCAGCAGCCCCCATGCGGGGTCTCAGCTGGTTCGGGGGGCCAACGTCCTGACTTTC.

The chain is built from TRBV5-5 and TRBJ2-2; D uncertain. The germline V and J ends were trimmed by 4 bases and 2 bases, with 3 bases remaining between them. The germline gives CDR1 SGHKS, CDR2 YYEKEE (reference sequence). CDR3 length: 12 residues. The CDR3 nucleotides are TGTGCCAGCAGCCCTAACACCGGGGAGCTGTTTTTT. It yields the protein CASSPNTGELFF.

The chain recombines TRBV28 with TRBJ1-2; D not certain. Germline assignment: CDR1 MDHEN and CDR2 SYDVKM. There are 12 residues in the CDR3. V gave up 5 bases and J gave up 5 bases, with 9 bases separating them. DNA for the CDR3: TGTGCCAGCAGTCGTGAGATATATGGCTACACCTTC. It translates to CASSREIYGYTF.

The V call is TRBV14, the J call TRBJ1-3; no firm D call. Deletions cut 1 base from V and 9 bases from J, with 13 bases between. The germline V gene encodes CDR1 SGHDN and CDR2 FVKESK. This CDR3 contains 14 residues. The CDR3 nucleotides are TGTGCCAGCAGCCAAGGGCAGACTACGGGCACCATATATTTT. This sequence encodes CASSQGQTTGTIYF.

CDR3 nucleotide sequence: TGTGCCAGCAGTTTTCGGGAGTCCTACGAGCAGTACGTC. This translates into CASSFRESYEQYV. V gene TRBV28 combines with J gene TRBJ2-7; possible D gene TRBD2, 6 bases. Looked up from germline, CDR1 is MDHEN and CDR2 is SYDVKM. The CDR3 extends over 13 amino acids. Trimming took 3 bases from V and 1 from J, leaving 7 bases between them.